This T cell receptor (beta chain) derives from a study of response to subunit inactivated influenza vaccine. TCRdb used MiXCR to reprocess the RT-PCR reads, holding one entry per CDR3 protein. The sample contains some 850,000 distinct CDR3 sequences, about a fifth of which appear only once. This clonotype appeared a few times. V gave up 3 bases and J gave up 5 bases, with 14 bases separating them. The CDR3 consists of 15 residues. From germline, CDR1 is SGHNT and CDR2 YENEEA. The sequence was collected from a man in his forties or fifties who received an inactivated influenza vaccine. This material consisted of PBMCs from blood, taken 5 days after vaccination. The V and J genes are TRBV11-3 and TRBJ2-1; D is tentatively TRBD1 or TRBD2 (6 bases each). CDR3 coding DNA: TGTGCCAGCAGCTTGGTGGGGGGCCTACACAATGAGCAGTTCTTC. As protein: CASSLVGGLHNEQFF.